A single sample gave rise to the 3 T cell receptor beta chains below, sequenced in a study of OX40 agonist ivuxolimab in advanced cancers. Repertoires were generated with immunoSEQ multiplex PCR, while TCRdb's copy carries only in-frame clones and drops some. The sample contains tens of thousands of clones, 91% of which appear only once. The material was CD4+ or CD8+ T cells sorted from blood, obtained in a trial of the OX40 agonist ivuxolimab. The receptors derive from an adult with an advanced solid tumor such as melanoma, head and neck, liver or kidney cancer.

V usage is TRBV28 and J usage is TRBJ1-2; no clear D. With 4 bases removed from V and 7 bases from J, the gap between germline ends came to 7 bases. CDR3 length equals 11 residues. Germline V gene lookup returns CDR1 MDHEN and CDR2 SYDVKM. CDR3 in DNA: TGTGCCAGCAGTTCCGGATCTGGCTACACCTTC. This translates into CASSSGSGYTF.

This clone was seen just once. V and J are TRBV25-1 and TRBJ2-1; the D is unclear. CDR3 size: 15 residues. Germline values: CDR1 MGHDK, CDR2 SYGVNS. Trimming took off 3 bases at V and 2 bases at J, with 11 bases between the two ends. The CDR3 loop is CASSDRSAPYNEQFF. The CDR3 DNA reads TGTGCCAGCAGTGATCGTTCTGCCCCCTACAATGAGCAGTTCTTC. The complete variable domain, with remaining parts taken from reference TRBV25-1 and TRBJ2-1, reads EADIYQTPRYLVIGTGKKITLECSQTMGHDKMYWYQQDPGMELHLIHYSYGVNSTEKGDLSSESTVSRIRTEHFPLTLESARPSHTSQYLCASSDRSAPYNEQFFGPGTRLTVL.

The chain joins TRBV6-5 to TRBJ1-2; D unclear. Trimming removed 0 bases at V and 5 bases at J, with 16 bases between. The CDR3 has 16 amino acids. From germline, CDR1 is MNHEY and CDR2 SVGAGI. Written as DNA, the CDR3 is TGTGCCAGCAGTTACTCGAGACGAGAGGGCGATTATGGCTACACCTTC. Translation: CASSYSRREGDYGYTF.